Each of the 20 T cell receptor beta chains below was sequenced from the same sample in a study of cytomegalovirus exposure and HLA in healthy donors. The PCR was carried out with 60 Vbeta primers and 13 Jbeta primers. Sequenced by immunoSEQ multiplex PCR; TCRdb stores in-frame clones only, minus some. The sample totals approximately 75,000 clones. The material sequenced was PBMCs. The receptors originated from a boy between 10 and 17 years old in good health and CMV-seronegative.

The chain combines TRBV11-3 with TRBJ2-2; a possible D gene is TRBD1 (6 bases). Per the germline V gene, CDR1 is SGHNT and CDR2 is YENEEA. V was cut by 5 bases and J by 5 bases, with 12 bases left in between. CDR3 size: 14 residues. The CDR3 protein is CASSVGQRTGELFF. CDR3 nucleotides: TGTGCCAGCAGCGTCGGACAGCGGACCGGGGAGCTGTTTTTT.

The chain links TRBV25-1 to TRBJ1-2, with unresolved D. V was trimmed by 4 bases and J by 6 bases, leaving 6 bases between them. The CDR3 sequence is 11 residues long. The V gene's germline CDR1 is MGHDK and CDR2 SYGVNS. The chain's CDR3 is CASSAYNGYTF. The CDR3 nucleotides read TGTGCCAGCAGTGCTTATAATGGCTACACCTTC.

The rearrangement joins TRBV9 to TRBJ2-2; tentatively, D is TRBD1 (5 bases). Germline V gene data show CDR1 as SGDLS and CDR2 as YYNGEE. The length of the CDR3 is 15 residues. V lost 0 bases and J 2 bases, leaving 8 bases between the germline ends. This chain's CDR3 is CASSVGGRNTGELFF. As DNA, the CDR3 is TGTGCCAGCAGCGTAGGGGGCAGAAACACCGGGGAGCTGTTTTTT.

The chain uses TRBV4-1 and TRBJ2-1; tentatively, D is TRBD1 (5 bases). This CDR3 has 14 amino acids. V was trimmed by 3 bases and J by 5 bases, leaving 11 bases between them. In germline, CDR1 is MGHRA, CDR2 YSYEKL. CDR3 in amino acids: CASSQGKQDNEQFF. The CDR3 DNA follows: TGCGCCAGCAGCCAGGGTAAACAGGACAATGAGCAGTTCTTC.

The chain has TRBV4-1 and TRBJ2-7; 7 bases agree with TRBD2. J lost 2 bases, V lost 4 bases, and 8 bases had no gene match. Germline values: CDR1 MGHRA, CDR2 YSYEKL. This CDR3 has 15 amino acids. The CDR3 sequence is CASSPSGDPPYEQYF. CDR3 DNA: TGCGCCAGCAGCCCGAGCGGGGACCCCCCCTACGAGCAGTACTTC.

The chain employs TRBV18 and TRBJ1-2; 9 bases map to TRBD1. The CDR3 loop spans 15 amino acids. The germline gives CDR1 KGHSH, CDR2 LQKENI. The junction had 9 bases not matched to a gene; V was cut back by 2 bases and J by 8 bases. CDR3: CASSPETGGLAGYTF. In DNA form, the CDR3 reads TGTGCCAGCTCACCAGAGACAGGGGGACTTGCGGGCTACACCTTC.

The CDR3 DNA follows: TGTGCCAGTAGTATTAAGGGGTACAGCAATCAGCCCCAGCATTTT. Translating gives CASSIKGYSNQPQHF. The chain is built from TRBV19 and TRBJ1-5; a possible D gene is TRBD1 (5 bases). The V and J ends lost 3 bases and 1 base respectively, with 10 bases between them. This CDR3 has 15 residues. The germline gives CDR1 LNHDA, CDR2 SQIVND (reference sequence).

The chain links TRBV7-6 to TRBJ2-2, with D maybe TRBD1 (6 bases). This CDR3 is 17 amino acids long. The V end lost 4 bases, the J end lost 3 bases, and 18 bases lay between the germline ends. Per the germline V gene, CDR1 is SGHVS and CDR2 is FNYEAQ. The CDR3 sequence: CASSWPTGSEDTGELFF. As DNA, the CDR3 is TGTGCCAGCAGCTGGCCTACAGGGAGTGAGGACACCGGGGAGCTGTTTTTT.

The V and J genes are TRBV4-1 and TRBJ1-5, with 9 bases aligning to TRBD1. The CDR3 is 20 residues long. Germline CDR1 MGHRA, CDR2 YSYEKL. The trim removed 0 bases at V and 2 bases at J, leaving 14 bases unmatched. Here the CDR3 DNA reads TGCGCCAGCAGCCAAGAAGTACCGGGACAGGGTTTTGTCGGCAATCAGCCCCAGCATTTT. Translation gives CASSQEVPGQGFVGNQPQHF.

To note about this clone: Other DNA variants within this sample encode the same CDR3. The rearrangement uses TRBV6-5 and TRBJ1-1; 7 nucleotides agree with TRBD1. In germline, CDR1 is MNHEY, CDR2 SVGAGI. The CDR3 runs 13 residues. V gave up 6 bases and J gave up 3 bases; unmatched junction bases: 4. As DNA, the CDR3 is TGTGCCAGCAGAAACACAGGGGACACTGAAGCTTTCTTT. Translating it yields CASRNTGDTEAFF.

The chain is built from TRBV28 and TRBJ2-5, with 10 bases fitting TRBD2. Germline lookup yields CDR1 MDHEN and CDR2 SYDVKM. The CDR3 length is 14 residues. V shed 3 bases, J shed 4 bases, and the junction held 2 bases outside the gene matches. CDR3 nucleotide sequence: TGTGCCAGCAGTTTTAGCGGGGGGAGAGAGACCCAGTACTTC. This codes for CASSFSGGRETQYF.

CDR3 sequence reads: CAIRDSSYEQYF. The CDR3, as DNA: TGTGCCATCAGGGACAGCTCCTACGAGCAGTACTTC. The genes are TRBV10-3 and TRBJ2-7; tentatively, D is TRBD1 (6 bases). Trimming pared 6 bases from V and 0 bases from J, leaving 6 bases between. The CDR3 is 12 residues long. Germline V lookup: CDR1 ENHRY, CDR2 SYGVKD.

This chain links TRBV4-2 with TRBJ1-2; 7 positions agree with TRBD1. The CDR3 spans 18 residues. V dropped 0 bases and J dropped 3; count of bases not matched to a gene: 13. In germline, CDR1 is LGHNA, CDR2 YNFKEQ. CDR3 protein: CASSQDPPDRNRYYGYTF. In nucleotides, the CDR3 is TGTGCCAGCAGCCAAGATCCCCCGGACAGGAACCGATACTATGGCTACACCTTC.

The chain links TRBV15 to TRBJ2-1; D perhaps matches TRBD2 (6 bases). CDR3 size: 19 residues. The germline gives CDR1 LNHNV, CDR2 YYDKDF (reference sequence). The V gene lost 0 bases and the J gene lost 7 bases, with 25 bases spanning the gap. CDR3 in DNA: TGTGCCACCAGCAGAGATGCCAGGAGGGCTTCCGGGAGAGGGAATGAGCAGTTCTTC. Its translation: CATSRDARRASGRGNEQFF.

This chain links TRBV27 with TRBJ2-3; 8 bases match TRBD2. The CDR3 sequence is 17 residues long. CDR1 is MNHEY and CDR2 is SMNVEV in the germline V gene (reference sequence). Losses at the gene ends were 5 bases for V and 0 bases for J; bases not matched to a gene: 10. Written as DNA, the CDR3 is TGTGCCAGCAGTCGCCAGATACTAGCGGCTAGCACAGATACGCAGTATTTT. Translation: CASSRQILAASTDTQYF.

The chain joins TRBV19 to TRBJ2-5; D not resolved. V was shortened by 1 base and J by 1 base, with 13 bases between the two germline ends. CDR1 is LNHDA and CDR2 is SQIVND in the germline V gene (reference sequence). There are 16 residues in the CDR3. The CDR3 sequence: CASSIATSVFQETQYF. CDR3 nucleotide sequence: TGTGCCAGTAGTATAGCCACCTCAGTTTTCCAAGAGACCCAGTACTTC. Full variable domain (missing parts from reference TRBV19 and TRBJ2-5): DGGITQSPKYLFRKEGQNVTLSCEQNLNHDAMYWYRQDPGQGLRLIYYSQIVNDFQKGDIAEGYSVSREKKESFPLTVTSAQKNPTAFYLCASSIATSVFQETQYFGPGTRLLVL.

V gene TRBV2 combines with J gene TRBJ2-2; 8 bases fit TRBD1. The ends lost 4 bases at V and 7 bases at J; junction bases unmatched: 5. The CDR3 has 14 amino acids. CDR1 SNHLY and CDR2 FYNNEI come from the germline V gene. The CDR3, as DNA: TGTGCCAGCAGTGTGCAGGGGGCTATCGGGGAGCTGTTTTTT. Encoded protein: CASSVQGAIGELFF.

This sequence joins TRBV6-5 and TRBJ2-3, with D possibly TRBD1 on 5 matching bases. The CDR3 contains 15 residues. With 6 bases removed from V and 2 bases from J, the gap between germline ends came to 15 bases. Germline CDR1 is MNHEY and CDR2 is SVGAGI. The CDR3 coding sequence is TGTGCCAGCAGCGGAAACAGGAGACTCACAGATACGCAGTATTTT. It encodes CASSGNRRLTDTQYF.

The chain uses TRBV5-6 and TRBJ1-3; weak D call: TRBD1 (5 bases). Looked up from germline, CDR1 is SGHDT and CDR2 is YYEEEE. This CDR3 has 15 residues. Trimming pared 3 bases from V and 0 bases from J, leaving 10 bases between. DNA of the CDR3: TGTGCCAGCAGCTCGACCAGGGTCTCTGGAAACACCATATATTTT. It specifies CASSSTRVSGNTIYF. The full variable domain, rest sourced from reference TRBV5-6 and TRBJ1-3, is DAGVTQSPTHLIKTRGQQVTLRCSPKSGHDTVSWYQQALGQGPQFIFQYYEEEERQRGNFPDRFSGHQFPNYSSELNVNALLLGDSALYLCASSSTRVSGNTIYFGEGSWLTVV.

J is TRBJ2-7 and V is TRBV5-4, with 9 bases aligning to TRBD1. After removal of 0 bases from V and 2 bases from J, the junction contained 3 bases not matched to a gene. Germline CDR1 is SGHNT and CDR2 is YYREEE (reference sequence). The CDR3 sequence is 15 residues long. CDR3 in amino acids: CASSLGTGVAYEQYF. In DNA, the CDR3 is TGTGCCAGCAGCTTGGGGACAGGGGTTGCCTACGAGCAGTACTTC.